This entry features one T cell receptor beta chain sequence. The antigen is not known. V was cut by 0 bases and J by 4 bases, with 11 bases left in between. Looked up from germline, CDR1 is SGHDT and CDR2 is YYEEEE. The CDR3 is made up of 15 amino acids. The source of the sample is a study of T cell responses to AZD1222 COVID-19 vaccine. TCRdb keeps only in-frame clones here, not all; method: immunoSEQ multiplex PCR. The table records under 150,000 clones, about 89% of them present only once. Study-level results: Among spike-specific TCRs, nearly half reportedly target unmutated variant regions. Seropositive status at baseline applied to only a handful of AZD1222 recipients. The study found vaccine-associated CD4 TCRs spanning spike, dominant at 160-218 and 743-854.

The chain joins TRBV5-6 to TRBJ1-3; D is perhaps TRBD1 (6 bases). The TCR was taken from an adult in good health. Specimen: peripheral blood, collected on day 0 of MenACWY control vaccination. The CDR3 coding sequence is TGTGCCAGCAGCTTGGGAGGGGGGCTCGGAAACACCATATATTTT. Encoded protein: CASSLGGGLGNTIYF.